This T cell receptor beta chain was profiled in a study of siplizumab effects on memory and regulatory T cells. Study-wide results and caveats: Unstimulated naive T cells seemed to show more diversity than memory cells did, and they also seemed to be among the major contributors to the alloresponse. The study did not confirm that proliferating Tregs from siplizumab cultures were suppressive.

The CDR3 loop spans 14 amino acids. Per germline, CDR1 SGHDN and CDR2 FVKESK. Trimming removed 3 bases from V and 7 bases from J, with 13 bases in between. Method: immunoSEQ multiplex PCR; TCRdb's copy keeps in-frame clones and lacks some. The sample yields tens of thousands of clones, about nine tenths seen once. A remark on this clone: Its cognate antigen is unknown.

The chain employs TRBV14 and TRBJ2-1, with D tentatively TRBD2 (5 bases). The clonotype was recovered from a human donor in good health. Sequencing input: Tregs sorted from blood. The CDR3 DNA follows: TGTGCCAGCAGCCAGGAGTTTCGGACTAATGAGCAGTTCTTC. It yields the protein CASSQEFRTNEQFF. Supplemented by reference TRBV14 and TRBJ2-1, the full variable domain reads EAGVTQFPSHSVIEKGQTVTLRCDPISGHDNLYWYRRVMGKEIKFLLHFVKESKQDESGMPNNRFLAERTGGTYSTLKVQPAELEDSGVYFCASSQEFRTNEQFFGPGTRLTVL.